This TCR beta chain appears in the sequencing data of a study of a mutant IDH1 vaccine in newly diagnosed glioma. The germline CDR1 and CDR2 sequences are SGHNT and YYREEE (reference sequence). Between the trimmed V and J ends, which lost 1 base and 1 base, there was a span of 11 bases. The length of the CDR3 is 15 residues. Method: immunoSEQ multiplex PCR; TCRdb's copy keeps in-frame clones and lacks some. This sample has approximately 60,000 clones; approximately 79% occur once, and the top ten carry over 3%. About this clone itself: Its antigen is not known.

Time point given: week 5, during vaccination. Each vaccine dose was 300 ug of mutant IDH1 20-mer peptide, with topical imiquimod. The sample was PBMCs, taken from a glioma patient whose treatment included an IDH1 peptide vaccine. This chain links TRBV5-4 with TRBJ1-1; D unresolved. The receptor was isolated from a woman under 30 with glioma. Some clones in this sample may be carry-over from other donors' samples. The CDR3 sequence is CASSLIRSGNTEAFF. CDR3 bases: TGTGCCAGCAGCTTGATCCGGTCAGGGAACACTGAAGCTTTCTTT.